These 15 T cell receptor beta chains were sequenced from one sample in a study of PD-1 blockade in classical Hodgkin lymphoma. The repertoire was sequenced with immunoSEQ multiplex PCR; TCRdb's copy has only in-frame clones and lacks some. Of tens of thousands of clones in the sample, around three quarters were seen once. Every patient experienced relapse after autologous stem cell transplantation, and brentuximab vedotin exposure varied. The sample here was peripheral blood mononuclear cells (PBMCs), taken before the second cycle of nivolumab. Receptors originate from a human donor with classical Hodgkin lymphoma.

This chain links TRBV7-2 with TRBJ2-1; D gene ambiguous. The V and J ends lost 0 bases and 4 bases respectively, with 10 bases between them. Germline CDR1 is SGHTA and CDR2 is FQGNSA. The CDR3 is 15 amino acids. DNA of the CDR3: TGTGCCAGCAGCTTAGCTGCGGCCGAGTACAATGAGCAGTTCTTC. Translating gives CASSLAAAEYNEQFF.

This chain connects TRBV4-1 to TRBJ2-7; D unresolved. Germline V CDR1 and CDR2: MGHRA, YSYEKL. The CDR3 has 15 amino acids. The V gene lost 1 base and the J gene lost 2 bases, with 12 bases spanning the gap. The CDR3 region is CASSQVIEQTYEQYF. DNA for the CDR3: TGCGCCAGCAGCCAAGTGATAGAACAGACCTACGAGCAGTACTTC.

The rearrangement joins TRBV28 to TRBJ1-3; D not certain. Germline CDR1 is MDHEN and CDR2 is SYDVKM. V was shortened by 3 bases and J by 0 bases, with 6 bases between the two germline ends. The CDR3 length is 14 residues. CDR3 sequence (DNA): TGTGCCAGCAGTTTGAGCGGCTCTGGAAACACCATATATTTT. Translated, it gives CASSLSGSGNTIYF.

V gene TRBV2 combines with J gene TRBJ1-1; 7 positions agree with TRBD1. Germline V lookup: CDR1 SNHLY, CDR2 FYNNEI. The CDR3 extends over 14 amino acids. The V gene end was trimmed by 8 bases and the J gene end by 1 base; junction bases not matched to a gene: 7. The CDR3 is CASGTGATNTEAFF. As DNA, the CDR3 is TGTGCCAGCGGTACAGGGGCCACGAACACTGAAGCTTTCTTT.

The rearrangement links TRBV19 to TRBJ1-6; TRBD1 is a possible D gene (5 bases). The V gene's germline CDR1 is LNHDA and CDR2 SQIVND (reference sequence). Trimming removed 5 bases at V and 14 bases at J, with 16 bases between. CDR3 length: 13 residues. CDR3 bases: TGTGCCAGTAGTGCCGGGGGGTCGAGAGCCCTCCACTTT. Protein sequence: CASSAGGSRALHF.

This clone showed up just a few times. This sequence joins TRBV7-2 and TRBJ1-6; D is uncertain. The CDR3 loop spans 13 amino acids. V was trimmed by 3 bases and J by 7 bases, leaving 7 bases between them. Germline CDR1 and CDR2: SGHTA and FQGNSA. The CDR3 nucleotides read TGTGCCAGCAGCTTGGTCCAGAATTCACCCCTCCACTTT. It codes for CASSLVQNSPLHF.

The chain uses TRBV6-1 and TRBJ1-4; D is undetermined. Trimming removed 6 bases from V and 8 bases from J, with 16 bases in between. CDR3 length equals 14 residues. Germline V gene sequence: CDR1 MNHNS, CDR2 SASEGT. CDR3 coding DNA: TGTGCCAGCAGGGTTAGCTTTGCGGAGGAAAAACTGTTTTTT. It translates to CASRVSFAEEKLFF.

This rearrangement joins TRBV19 to TRBJ2-3; D unresolved. The germline CDR1 and CDR2 sequences are LNHDA and SQIVND (reference sequence). The V gene lost 0 bases and the J gene lost 5 bases, with 9 bases spanning the gap. The CDR3 has 14 residues. Here the CDR3 reads CASSIDSGVDTQYF. CDR3 nucleotide sequence: TGTGCCAGTAGTATAGACTCGGGCGTAGATACGCAGTATTTT.

V usage is TRBV27 and J usage is TRBJ1-4, with 10 bases matching TRBD1. The germline V gene has CDR1 MNHEY and CDR2 SMNVEV (reference sequence). V shed 5 bases and J 2 bases; nucleotides not matched to a gene: 8. The CDR3 extends over 17 amino acids. CDR3 protein: CASSGDRGPGTNEKLFF. CDR3 nucleotides: TGTGCCAGCAGTGGGGACAGGGGCCCAGGGACTAATGAAAAACTGTTTTTT.

The genes are TRBV6-1 and TRBJ1-2; TRBD1 is a possible D gene (5 bases). Germline lookup yields CDR1 MNHNS and CDR2 SASEGT. The CDR3 sequence is 14 residues long. V dropped 3 bases and J dropped 2 bases, with 10 bases sitting between them. CDR3 loop: CASSESPGNYGYTF. The CDR3 DNA follows: TGTGCCAGCAGTGAGTCCCCAGGGAACTATGGCTACACCTTC.

There are a few counts of this clone. V gene TRBV28 combines with J gene TRBJ1-4; tentatively, D is TRBD1 (5 bases). The CDR3 has 15 amino acids. Looked up from germline, CDR1 is MDHEN and CDR2 is SYDVKM. Trimming took off 3 bases at V and 8 bases at J, with 16 bases between the two ends. The CDR3 sequence is CASSFVGTQGEKLFF. In DNA, the CDR3 is TGTGCCAGCAGTTTCGTCGGGACTCAGGGCGAAAAACTGTTTTTT.

This clone was seen a handful of times. The chain links TRBV7-9 to TRBJ2-7, with D unresolved. The CDR3 runs 11 residues. In germline, CDR1 is SEHNR, CDR2 FQNEAQ (reference sequence). V shed 2 bases and J shed 5 bases, with 4 bases lying between them. CDR3 residues: CASSLMNEQYF. The CDR3 DNA sequence: TGTGCCAGCAGCTTAATGAACGAGCAGTACTTC.

The gene calls are TRBV7-9 and TRBJ2-1; 8 nucleotides align to TRBD1. The CDR3 length is 16 residues. After removal of 5 bases from V and 4 bases from J, the junction contained 10 bases not matched to a gene. Germline lookup yields CDR1 SEHNR and CDR2 FQNEAQ (reference sequence). The DNA for the CDR3 is TGTGCCAGCAGCCCGAGGACAGGGAGAGCTTACAATGAGCAGTTCTTC. Protein: CASSPRTGRAYNEQFF.

This clone appeared a single time. The rearrangement uses TRBV2 and TRBJ1-1; D ambiguous. The V and J ends lost 2 bases and 6 bases respectively, with 7 bases between them. This CDR3 is built from 12 residues. Germline CDR1 SNHLY, CDR2 FYNNEI. The CDR3 is CASSESLPEAFF. DNA of the CDR3: TGTGCCAGCAGTGAAAGTCTTCCTGAAGCTTTCTTT.

V is TRBV27 and J is TRBJ1-4; D unresolved. V was shortened by 5 bases and J by 4 bases, with 20 bases between the two germline ends. Germline assignment: CDR1 MNHEY and CDR2 SMNVEV (reference sequence). The CDR3 loop spans 17 amino acids. The CDR3 sequence: CASSPWWAQTSNEKLFF. The CDR3 DNA reads TGTGCCAGCAGTCCCTGGTGGGCCCAGACAAGTAATGAAAAACTGTTTTTT.